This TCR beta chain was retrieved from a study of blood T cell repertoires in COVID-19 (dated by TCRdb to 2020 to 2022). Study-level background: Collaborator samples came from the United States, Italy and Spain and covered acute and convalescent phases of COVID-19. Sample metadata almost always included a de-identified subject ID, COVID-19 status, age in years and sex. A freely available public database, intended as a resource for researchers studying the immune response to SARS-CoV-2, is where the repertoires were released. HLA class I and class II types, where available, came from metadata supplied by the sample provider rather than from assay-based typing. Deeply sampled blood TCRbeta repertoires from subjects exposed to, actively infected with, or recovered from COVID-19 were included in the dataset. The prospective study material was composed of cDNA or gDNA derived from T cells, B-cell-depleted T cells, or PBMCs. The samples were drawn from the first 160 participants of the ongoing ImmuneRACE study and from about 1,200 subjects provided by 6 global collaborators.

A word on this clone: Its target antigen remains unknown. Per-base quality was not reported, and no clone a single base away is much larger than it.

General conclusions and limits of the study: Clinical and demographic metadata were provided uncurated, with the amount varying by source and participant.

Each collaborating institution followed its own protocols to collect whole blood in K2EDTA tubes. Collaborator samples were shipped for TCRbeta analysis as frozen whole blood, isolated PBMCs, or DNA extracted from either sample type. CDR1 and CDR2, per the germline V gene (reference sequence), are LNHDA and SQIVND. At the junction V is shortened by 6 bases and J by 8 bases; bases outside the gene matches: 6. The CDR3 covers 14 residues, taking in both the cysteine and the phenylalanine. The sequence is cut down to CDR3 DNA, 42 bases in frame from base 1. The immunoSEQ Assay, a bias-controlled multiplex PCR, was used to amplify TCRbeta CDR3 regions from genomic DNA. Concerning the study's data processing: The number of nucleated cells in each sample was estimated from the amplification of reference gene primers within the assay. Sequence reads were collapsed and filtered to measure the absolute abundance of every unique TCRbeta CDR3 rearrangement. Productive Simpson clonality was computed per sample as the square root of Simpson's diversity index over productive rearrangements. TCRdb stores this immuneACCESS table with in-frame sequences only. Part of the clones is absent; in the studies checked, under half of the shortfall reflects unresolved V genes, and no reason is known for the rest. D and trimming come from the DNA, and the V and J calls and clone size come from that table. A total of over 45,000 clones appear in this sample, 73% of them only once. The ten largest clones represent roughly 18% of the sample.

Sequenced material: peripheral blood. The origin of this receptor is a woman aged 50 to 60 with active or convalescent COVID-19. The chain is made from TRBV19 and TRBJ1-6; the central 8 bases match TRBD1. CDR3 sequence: CASSRQGFDSPLHF. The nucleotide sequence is TGTGCCAGTAGCCGACAGGGGTTCGATTCACCCCTCCACTTT. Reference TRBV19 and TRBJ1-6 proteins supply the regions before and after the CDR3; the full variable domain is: DGGITQSPKYLFRKEGQNVTLSCEQNLNHDAMYWYRQDPGQGLRLIYYSQIVNDFQKGDIAEGYSVSREKKESFPLTVTSAQKNPTAFYLCASSRQGFDSPLHFGNGTRLTVT.